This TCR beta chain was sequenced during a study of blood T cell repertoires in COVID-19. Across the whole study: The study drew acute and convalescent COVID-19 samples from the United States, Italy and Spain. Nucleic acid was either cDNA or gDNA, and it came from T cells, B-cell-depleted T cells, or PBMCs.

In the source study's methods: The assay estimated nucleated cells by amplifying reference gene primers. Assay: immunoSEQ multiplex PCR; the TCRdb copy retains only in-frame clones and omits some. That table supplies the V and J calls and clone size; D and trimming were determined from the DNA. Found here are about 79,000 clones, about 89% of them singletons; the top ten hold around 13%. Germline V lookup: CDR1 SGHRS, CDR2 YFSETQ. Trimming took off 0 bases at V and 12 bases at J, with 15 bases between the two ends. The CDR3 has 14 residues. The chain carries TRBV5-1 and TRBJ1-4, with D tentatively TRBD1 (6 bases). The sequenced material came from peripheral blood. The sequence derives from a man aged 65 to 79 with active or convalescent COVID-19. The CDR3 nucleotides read TGCGCCAGCAGCTTGGGACAGGAAAGGAACGAACTGTTTTTT. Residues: CASSLGQERNELFF.